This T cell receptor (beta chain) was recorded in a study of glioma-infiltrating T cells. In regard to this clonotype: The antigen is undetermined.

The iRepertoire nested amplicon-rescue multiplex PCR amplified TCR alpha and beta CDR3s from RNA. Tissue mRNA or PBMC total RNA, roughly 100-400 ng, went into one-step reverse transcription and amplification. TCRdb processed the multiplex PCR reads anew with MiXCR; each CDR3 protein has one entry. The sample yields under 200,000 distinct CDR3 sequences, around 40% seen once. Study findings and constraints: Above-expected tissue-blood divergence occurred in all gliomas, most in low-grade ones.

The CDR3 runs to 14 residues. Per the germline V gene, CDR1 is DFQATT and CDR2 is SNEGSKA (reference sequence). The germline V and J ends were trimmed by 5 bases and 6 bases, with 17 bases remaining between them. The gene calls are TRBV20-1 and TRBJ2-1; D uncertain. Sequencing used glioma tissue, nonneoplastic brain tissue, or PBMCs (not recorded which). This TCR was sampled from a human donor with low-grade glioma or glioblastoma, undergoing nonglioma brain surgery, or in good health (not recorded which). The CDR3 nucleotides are TGCAGTGCTGGGAATCCTACTCCGAGCAATGAGCAGTTCTTC. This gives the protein CSAGNPTPSNEQFF.